The following is a T cell receptor beta chain sequence with its context. The data stem from a study of blood T cell repertoires in COVID-19. Sequencing was performed with immunoSEQ multiplex PCR; in TCRdb, only in-frame clones are kept and a portion is missing. The profile shows approximately 110,000 clones, about 86% of them singletons. The sequenced sample consisted of peripheral blood. This sequence was found in a man older than 75 with acute or convalescent COVID-19.

DNA of the CDR3: TGTGCCAGCTCACCGGCTTCGGGCGGGAGCGGGACCTACAATGAGCAGTTCTTC. Translating gives CASSPASGGSGTYNEQFF. The chain has TRBV18 and TRBJ2-1; 7 positions agree with TRBD2. J lost 2 bases, V lost 3 bases, and 13 bases had no gene match. This CDR3 is 18 amino acids long. Germline-derived CDR1 and CDR2 are KGHSH and LQKENI.